The clone carrying this T cell receptor (beta chain) was detected ten times or more. This record belongs to a study of T-cell reconstitution after alpha-beta-depleted transplantation in children. CDR1 and CDR2 (germline): MNHNS, SASEGT. J was trimmed by 6 bases and V by 2 bases; bases with no gene match: 4. The CDR3 sequence is 15 residues long. The authors prepared the TCRbeta library with unique molecular identifiers. TCRdb independently ran MiXCR on the PCR reads; one entry per CDR3 protein. The table lists around 400,000 distinct CDR3 sequences, about 20% of them singletons. The source material was PBMCs from the stem cell graft donor, sampled from the stem cell graft. The chain joins TRBV6-1 to TRBJ2-1; 10 bases are shared with TRBD1. This sequence was found in a human donor who donated a stem cell graft to a child with acute myeloid leukemia. CDR3 in amino acids: CASSESRTGGNEQFF. The CDR3 DNA reads TGTGCCAGCAGTGAATCCAGGACAGGGGGCAATGAGCAGTTCTTC.